This T cell receptor (beta chain) was sequenced in a study of T cell responses to AZD1222 COVID-19 vaccine. The assay was immunoSEQ multiplex PCR, and TCRdb's table has in-frame clones only and misses some. The repertoire has some 150,000 clones, approximately 92% of them found once; the top ten carry around 3%. General study results and limits: It was only after the peak T cell response that any repertoires were sampled. CD4 TCRs associated with vaccination spanned spike, dominating at 160-218 and 743-854.

Trimming removed 0 bases from V and 6 bases from J, with 2 bases in between. The CDR3 sequence is 12 residues long. Germline V gene sequence: CDR1 WNHNN, CDR2 SYGVQD (reference sequence). For this clone: Its antigen is still unknown.

The sequence came from an adult in good health. Sample: peripheral blood, taken on day 0 of AZD1222 vaccination. The rearrangement joins TRBV10-1 to TRBJ2-2; D gene unclear. CDR3 coding DNA: TGCGCCAGCAGTGAGTCGTCCGGGGAGCTGTTTTTT. Translation gives CASSESSGELFF.